The clone carrying this TCR beta chain was seen repeatedly, ten times or more. A second PCR, run for about 7 to 11 cycles, used a sample-barcoded 5' primer plus a J-beta primer mix. TCRdb passed the 5' RACE reads through MiXCR, listing each CDR3 protein once. This table holds more than 750,000 distinct CDR3 sequences, almost 30% found once. PBMCs, at least 6.5 million per sample, were isolated. CDR1 is DFQATT and CDR2 is SNEGSKA in the germline V gene (reference sequence). The CDR3 runs 12 residues. V was shortened by 6 bases and J by 2 bases, with 8 bases between the two germline ends. The record originates from a study of blood T cells in healthy people across ages. These data also featured in a second study, about T cells of mothers and their children. As reported in that work: Slightly higher but non-significant overlap marked related mother-child pairs versus unrelated pairs.

Sequencing was carried out using blood. The receptor was derived from a woman in her forties in good health. V usage is TRBV20-1 and J usage is TRBJ2-4; D gene ambiguous. The CDR3 reads CSAKITKNIQYF. CDR3 in DNA: TGCAGTGCGAAGATAACCAAAAACATTCAGTACTTC.